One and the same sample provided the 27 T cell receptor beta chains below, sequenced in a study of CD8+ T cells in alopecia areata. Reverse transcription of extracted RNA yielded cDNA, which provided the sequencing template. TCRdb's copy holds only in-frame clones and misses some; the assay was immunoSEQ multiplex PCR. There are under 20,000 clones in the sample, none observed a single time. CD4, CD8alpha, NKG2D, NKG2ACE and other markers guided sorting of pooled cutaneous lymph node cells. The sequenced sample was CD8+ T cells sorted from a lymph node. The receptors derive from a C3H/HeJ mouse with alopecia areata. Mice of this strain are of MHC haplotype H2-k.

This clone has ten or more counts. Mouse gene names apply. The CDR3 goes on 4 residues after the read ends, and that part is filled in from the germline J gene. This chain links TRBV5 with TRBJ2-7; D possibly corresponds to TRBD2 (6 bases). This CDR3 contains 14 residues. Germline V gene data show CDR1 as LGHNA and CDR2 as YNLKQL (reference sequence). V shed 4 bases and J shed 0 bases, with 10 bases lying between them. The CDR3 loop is CASSPLGSSYEQYF. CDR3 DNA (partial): TGTGCCAGCAGCCCTCTGGGGAGCTCCTAT.

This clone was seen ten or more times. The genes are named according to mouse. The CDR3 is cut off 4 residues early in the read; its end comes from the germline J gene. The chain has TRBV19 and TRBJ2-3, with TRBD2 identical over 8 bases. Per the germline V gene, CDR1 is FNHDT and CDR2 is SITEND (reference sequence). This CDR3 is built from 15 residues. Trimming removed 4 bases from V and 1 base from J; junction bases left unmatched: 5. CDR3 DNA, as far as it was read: TGTGCCAGCAGTCCGGGGGGGCGCGGTGCAGAA. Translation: CASSPGGRGAE. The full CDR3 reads CASSPGGRGAETLYF.

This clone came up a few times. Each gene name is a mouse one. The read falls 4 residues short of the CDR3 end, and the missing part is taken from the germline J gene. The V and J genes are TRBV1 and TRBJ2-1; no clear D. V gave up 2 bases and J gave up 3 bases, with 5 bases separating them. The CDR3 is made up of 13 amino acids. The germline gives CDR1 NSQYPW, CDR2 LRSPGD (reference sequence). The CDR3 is CTCSANFYAEQFF. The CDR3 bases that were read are TGCACCTGCAGTGCAAACTTCTATGCT.

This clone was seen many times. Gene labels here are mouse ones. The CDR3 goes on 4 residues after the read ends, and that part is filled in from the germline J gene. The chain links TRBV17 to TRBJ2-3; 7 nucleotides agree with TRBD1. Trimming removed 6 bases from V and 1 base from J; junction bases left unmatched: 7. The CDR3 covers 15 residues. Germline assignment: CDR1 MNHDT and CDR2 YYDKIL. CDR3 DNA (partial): TGTGCTAGCAGAGATGGGACAGTTGGTGCAGAA. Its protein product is CASRDGTVGAE. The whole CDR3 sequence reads CASRDGTVGAETLYF. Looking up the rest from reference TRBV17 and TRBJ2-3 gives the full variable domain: DTTVKQNPRYKLARVGKPVNLICSQTMNHDTMYWYQKKPNQAPKLLLFYYDKILNREADTFEKFQSSRPNNSFCSLYIGSAGLEYSAMYLCASRDGTVGAETLYFGSGTRLTVL.

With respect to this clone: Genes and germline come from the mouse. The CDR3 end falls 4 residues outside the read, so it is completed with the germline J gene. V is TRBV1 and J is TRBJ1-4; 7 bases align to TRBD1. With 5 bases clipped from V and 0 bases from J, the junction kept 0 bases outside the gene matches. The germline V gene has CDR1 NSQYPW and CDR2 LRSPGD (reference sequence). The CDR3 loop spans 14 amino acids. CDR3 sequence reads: CTCSTGVSNERLFF. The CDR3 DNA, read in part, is TGCACCTGCAGTACAGGGGTTTCCAACGAA.

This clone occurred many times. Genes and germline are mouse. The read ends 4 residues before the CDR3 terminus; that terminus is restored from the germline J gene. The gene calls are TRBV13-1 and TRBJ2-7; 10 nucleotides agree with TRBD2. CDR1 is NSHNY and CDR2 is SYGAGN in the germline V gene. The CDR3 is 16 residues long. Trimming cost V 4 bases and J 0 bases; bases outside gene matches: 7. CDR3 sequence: CASSTGGGRSSYEQYF. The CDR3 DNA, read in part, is TGTGCCAGCAGTACTGGGGGGGGCAGGAGCTCCTAT.

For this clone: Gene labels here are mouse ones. The covered CDR3 bases are TGTGCCAGCAGTTGGGACTGGGGGGTTCAAAAC. As protein: CASSWDWGVQN. The whole CDR3 reads CASSWDWGVQNTLYF. V usage is TRBV13-3 and J usage is TRBJ2-4; TRBD2 matches 12 bases. The CDR3 goes on 4 residues after the read ends, and that part is filled in from the germline J gene. Germline CDR1 NNHDY, CDR2 SYVADS. This CDR3 has 15 amino acids. V trimming: 4 bases; J trimming: 2 bases; junction bases outside the gene matches: 2.

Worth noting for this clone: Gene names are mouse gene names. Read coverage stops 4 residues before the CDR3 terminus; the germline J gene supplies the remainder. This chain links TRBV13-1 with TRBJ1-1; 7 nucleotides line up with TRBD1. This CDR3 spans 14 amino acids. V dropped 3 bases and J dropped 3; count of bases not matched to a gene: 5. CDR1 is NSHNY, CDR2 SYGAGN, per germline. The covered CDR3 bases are TGTGCCAGCAGTGCCACAGGGGAGGACACA. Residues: CASSATGEDT. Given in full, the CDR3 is CASSATGEDTEVFF.

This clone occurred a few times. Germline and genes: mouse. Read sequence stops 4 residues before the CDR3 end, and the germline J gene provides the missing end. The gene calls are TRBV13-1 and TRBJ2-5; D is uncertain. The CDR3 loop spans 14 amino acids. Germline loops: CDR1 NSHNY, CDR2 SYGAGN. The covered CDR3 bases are TGTGCCAGCAGTGAAGAGCGCAGATCCGAC. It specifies CASSEERRSD. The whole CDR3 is CASSEERRSDTQYF.

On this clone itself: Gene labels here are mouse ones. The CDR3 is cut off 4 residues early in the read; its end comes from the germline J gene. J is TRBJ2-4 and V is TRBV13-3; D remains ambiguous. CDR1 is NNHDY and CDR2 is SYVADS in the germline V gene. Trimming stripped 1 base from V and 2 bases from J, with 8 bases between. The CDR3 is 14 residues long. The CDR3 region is CASSDQENQNTLYF. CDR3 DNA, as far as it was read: TGTGCCAGCAGTGATCAGGAGAATCAAAAC. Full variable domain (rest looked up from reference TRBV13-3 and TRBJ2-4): EAAVTQSPRSKVAVTGGKVTLSCHQTNNHDYMYWYRQDTGHGLRLIHYSYVADSTEKGDIPDGYKASRPSQENFSLILELASLSQTAVYFCASSDQENQNTLYFGAGTRLSVL.

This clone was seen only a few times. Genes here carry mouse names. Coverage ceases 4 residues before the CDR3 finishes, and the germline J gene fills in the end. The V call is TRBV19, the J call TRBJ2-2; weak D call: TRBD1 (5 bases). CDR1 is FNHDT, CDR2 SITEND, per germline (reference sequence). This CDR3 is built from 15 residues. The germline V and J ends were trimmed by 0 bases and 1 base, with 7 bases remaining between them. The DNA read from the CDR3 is TGTGCCAGCAGTATAGAGGGGAGAAACACCGGG. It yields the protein CASSIEGRNTG. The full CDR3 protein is CASSIEGRNTGQLYF.

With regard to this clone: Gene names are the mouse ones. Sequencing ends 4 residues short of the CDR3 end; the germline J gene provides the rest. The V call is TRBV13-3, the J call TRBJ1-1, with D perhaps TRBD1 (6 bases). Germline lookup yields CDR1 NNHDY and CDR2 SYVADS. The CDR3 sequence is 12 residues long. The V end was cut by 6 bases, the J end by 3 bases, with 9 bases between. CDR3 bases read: TGTGCCAGCACCGGGACACACACA. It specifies CASTGTHT. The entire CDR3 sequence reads CASTGTHTEVFF.

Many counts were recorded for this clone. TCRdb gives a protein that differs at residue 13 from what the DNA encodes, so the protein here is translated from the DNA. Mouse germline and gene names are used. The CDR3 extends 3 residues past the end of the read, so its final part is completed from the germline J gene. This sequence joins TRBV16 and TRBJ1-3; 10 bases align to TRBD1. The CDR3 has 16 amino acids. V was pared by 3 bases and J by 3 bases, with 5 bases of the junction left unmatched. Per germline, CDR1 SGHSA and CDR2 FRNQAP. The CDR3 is CASSFPGQGNGNTLYF. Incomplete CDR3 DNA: TGTGCAAGCAGCTTCCCGGGACAGGGGAATGGAAATACG. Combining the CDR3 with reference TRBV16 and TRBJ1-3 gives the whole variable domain NAGVIQTPRHKVTGKGQEATLWCEPISGHSAVFWYRQTIVQGLEFLTYFRNQAPIDDSGMPKERFSAQMPNQSHSTLKIQSTQPQDSAVYLCASSFPGQGNGNTLYFGEGSRLIVV.

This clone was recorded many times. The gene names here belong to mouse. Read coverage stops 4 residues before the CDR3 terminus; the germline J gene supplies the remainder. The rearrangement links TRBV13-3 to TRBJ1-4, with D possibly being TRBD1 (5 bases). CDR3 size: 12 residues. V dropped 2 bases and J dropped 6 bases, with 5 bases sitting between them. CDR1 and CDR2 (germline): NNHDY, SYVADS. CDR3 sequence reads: CASSEGDERLFF. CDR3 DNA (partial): TGTGCCAGCAGTGAAGGGGACGAA.

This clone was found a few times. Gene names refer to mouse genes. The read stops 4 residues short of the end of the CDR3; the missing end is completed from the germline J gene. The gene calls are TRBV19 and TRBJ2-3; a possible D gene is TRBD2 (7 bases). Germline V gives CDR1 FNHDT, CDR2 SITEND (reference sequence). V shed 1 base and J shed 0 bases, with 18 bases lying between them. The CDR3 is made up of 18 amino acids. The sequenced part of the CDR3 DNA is TGTGCCAGCAGTATATCTCTCTCTGGGGGCGCTAGTGCAGAA. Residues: CASSISLSGGASAE. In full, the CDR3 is CASSISLSGGASAETLYF. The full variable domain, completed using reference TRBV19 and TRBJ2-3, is GGIITQTPKFLIGQEGQKLTLKCQQNFNHDTMYWYRQDSGKGLRLIYYSITENDLQKGDLSEGYDASREKKSSFSLTVTSAQKNEMAVFLCASSISLSGGASAETLYFGSGTRLTVL.

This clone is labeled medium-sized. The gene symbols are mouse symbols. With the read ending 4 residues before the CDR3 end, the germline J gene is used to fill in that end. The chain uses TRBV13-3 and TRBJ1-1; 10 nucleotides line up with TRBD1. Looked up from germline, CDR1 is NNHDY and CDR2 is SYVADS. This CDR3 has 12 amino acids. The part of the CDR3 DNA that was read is TGTGCCAGCAGCGACAGGGGGCCA. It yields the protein CASSDRGP. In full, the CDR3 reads CASSDRGPEVFF.

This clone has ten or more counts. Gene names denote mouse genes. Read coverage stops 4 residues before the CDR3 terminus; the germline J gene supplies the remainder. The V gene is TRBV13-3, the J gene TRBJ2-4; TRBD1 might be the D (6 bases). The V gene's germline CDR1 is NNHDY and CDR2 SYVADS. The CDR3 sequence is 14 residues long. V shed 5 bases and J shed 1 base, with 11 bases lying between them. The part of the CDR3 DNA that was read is TGTGCCAGCAGCCGAGGGACACGTCAAAAC. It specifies CASSRGTRQN. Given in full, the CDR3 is CASSRGTRQNTLYF.

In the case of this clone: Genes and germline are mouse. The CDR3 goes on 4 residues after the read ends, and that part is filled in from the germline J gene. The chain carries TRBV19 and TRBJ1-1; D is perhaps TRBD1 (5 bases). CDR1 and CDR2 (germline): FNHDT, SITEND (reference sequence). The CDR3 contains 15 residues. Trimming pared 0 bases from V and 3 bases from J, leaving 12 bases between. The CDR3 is CASSIGGGRDTEVFF. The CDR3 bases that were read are TGTGCCAGCAGTATAGGGGGGGGACGGGACACA.

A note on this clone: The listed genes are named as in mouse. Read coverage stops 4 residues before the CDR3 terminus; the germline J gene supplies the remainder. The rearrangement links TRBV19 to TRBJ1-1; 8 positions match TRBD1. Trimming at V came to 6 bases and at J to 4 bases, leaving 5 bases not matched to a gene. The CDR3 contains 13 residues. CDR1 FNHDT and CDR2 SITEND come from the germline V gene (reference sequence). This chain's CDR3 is CASNPTGGTEVFF. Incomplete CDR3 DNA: TGTGCCAGCAACCCCACAGGGGGCACA.

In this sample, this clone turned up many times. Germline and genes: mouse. The covered CDR3 bases are TGTGCCAGCTCTCTCGACAGGGGCCAAGAC. Translated, it gives CASSLDRGQD. The whole CDR3 reads CASSLDRGQDTQYF. The rearrangement uses TRBV12-2 and TRBJ2-5, with 8 bases lining up with TRBD1. The missing CDR3 end, 4 residues past where the read stops, is filled in from the germline J gene. Trimming removed 0 bases from V and 2 bases from J; junction bases left unmatched: 0. This CDR3 region has 14 residues. Germline V gives CDR1 SGHLS, CDR2 HYDKME.

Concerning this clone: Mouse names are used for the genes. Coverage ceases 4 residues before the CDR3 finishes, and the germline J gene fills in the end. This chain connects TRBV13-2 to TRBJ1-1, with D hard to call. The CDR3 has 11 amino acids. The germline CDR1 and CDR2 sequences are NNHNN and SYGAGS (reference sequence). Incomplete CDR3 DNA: TGTGCCAGCGGTGATGGGACA. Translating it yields CASGDGT. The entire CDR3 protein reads CASGDGTEVFF.

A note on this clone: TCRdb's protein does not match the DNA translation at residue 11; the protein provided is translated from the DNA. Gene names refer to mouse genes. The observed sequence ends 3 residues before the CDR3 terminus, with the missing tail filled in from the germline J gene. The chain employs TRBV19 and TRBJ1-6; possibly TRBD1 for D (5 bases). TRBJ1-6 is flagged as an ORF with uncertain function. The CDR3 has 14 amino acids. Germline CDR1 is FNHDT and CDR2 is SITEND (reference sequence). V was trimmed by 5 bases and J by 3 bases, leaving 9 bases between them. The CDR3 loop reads CASSPGIYNSPLYF. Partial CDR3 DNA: TGTGCCAGCAGCCCAGGGATCTATAATTCGCCC.

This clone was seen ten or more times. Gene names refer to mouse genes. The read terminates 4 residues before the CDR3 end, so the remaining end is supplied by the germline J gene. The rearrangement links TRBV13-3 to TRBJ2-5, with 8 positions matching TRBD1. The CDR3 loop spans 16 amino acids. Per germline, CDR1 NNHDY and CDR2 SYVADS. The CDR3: CASSDAGQGARDTQYF. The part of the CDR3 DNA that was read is TGTGCCAGCAGTGATGCTGGGCAGGGGGCGCGGGAC.

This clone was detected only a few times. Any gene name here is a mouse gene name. The CDR3 sequence is CTCSAPDRGANERLFF. The part of the CDR3 DNA that was read is TGCACCTGCAGTGCCCCGGACAGGGGGGCCAACGAA. V and J are TRBV1 and TRBJ1-4, with TRBD1 identical over 10 bases. The sequence runs out 4 residues before the end of the CDR3; the remainder is reconstructed from the germline J gene. The J segment lost 3 bases and the V segment lost 3 bases, leaving 4 bases of the junction unmatched. This CDR3 is 16 amino acids long. Germline CDR1 NSQYPW, CDR2 LRSPGD (reference sequence).

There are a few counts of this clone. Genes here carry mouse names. The CDR3 reads CTCSEGQIYEQYF. The CDR3 DNA, read in part, is TGCACCTGCAGTGAGGGACAAATCTAT. The genes are TRBV1 and TRBJ2-7, with D possibly matching TRBD1 (6 bases). The read falls 4 residues short of the CDR3 end, and the missing part is taken from the germline J gene. CDR3 length: 13 residues. CDR1 and CDR2 (germline): NSQYPW, LRSPGD (reference sequence). Trimming stripped 4 bases from V and 3 bases from J, with 10 bases between.

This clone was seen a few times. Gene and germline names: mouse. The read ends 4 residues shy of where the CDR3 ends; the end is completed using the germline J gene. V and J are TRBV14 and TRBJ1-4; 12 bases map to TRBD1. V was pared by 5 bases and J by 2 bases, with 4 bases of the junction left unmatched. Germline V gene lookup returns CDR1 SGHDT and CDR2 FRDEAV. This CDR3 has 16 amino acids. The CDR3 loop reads CASSPGTGGSNERLFF. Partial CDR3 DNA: TGTGCCAGCAGCCCGGGGACAGGGGGCTCCAACGAA.

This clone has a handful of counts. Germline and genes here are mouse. The covered CDR3 bases are TGTGCCAGCTCTCTCGGGACTAAAAACTCC. It codes for CASSLGTKNS. The CDR3 as a whole reads CASSLGTKNSDYTF. This chain connects TRBV12-2 to TRBJ1-2, with D possibly matching TRBD1 (5 bases). Read coverage stops 4 residues before the CDR3 terminus; the germline J gene supplies the remainder. Trimming pared 0 bases from V and 1 base from J, leaving 8 bases between. Germline V lookup: CDR1 SGHLS, CDR2 HYDKME. The CDR3 covers 14 residues.